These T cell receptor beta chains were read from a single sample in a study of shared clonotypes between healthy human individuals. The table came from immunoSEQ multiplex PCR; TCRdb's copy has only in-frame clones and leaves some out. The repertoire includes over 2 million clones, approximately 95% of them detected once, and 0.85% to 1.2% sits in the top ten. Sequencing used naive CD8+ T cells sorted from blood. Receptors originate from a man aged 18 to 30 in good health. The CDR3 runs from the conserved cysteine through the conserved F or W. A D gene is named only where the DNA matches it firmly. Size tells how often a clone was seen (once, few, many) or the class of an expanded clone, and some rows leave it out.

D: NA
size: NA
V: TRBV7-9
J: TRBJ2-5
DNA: TGTGCCAGCAGCTTAGATTACTTAGTTAAGAATCAAGAGACCCAGTACTTC
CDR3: CASSLDYLVKNQETQYF

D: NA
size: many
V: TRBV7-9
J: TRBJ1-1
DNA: TGTGCCAGCAGCCCAGCCGCGGGACGAGAAGAAAACACTGAAGCTTTCTTT
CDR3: CASSPAAGREENTEAFF

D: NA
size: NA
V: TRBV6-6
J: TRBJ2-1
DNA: TGTGCCAGCACCCTCGGACTTCGCAATGAGCAGTTCTTC
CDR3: CASTLGLRNEQFF

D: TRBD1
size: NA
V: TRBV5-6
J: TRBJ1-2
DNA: TGTGCCAGCCGGACAGGGGTGAAAGGCTACACCTTC
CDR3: CASRTGVKGYTF

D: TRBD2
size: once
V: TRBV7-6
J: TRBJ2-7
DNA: TGTGCCAGCAGCCCCTCTTCCTTACTAGCGGCGCGGGGGGGCGAGCAGTACTTC
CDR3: CASSPSSLLAARGGEQYF

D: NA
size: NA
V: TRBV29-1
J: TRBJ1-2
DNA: TGCAGCGTTGAAGACACAGTGCAGCCCTATGGCTACACCTTC
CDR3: CSVEDTVQPYGYTF

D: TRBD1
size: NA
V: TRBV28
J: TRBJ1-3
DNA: TGTGCCAGCAGTCGGGACAGCGACTCTGGAAACACCATATATTTT
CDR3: CASSRDSDSGNTIYF

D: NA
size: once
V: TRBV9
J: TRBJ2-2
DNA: TGTGCCAGCATAGAAGCGAACACCGGGGAGCTGTTTTTT
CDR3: CASIEANTGELFF

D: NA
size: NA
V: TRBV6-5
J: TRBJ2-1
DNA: TGTGCCAGCAGTCCGGGCCAAGTATACAATGAGCAGTTCTTC
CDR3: CASSPGQVYNEQFF

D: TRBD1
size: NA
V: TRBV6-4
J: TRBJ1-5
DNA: TGTGCCAGCAGGAAAGACAGGGCGAATCAGCCCCAGCATTTT
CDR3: CASRKDRANQPQHF

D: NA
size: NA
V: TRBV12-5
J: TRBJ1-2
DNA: TGTGCTAGTGGTTGGTCCGGGGACGGCTATGGCTACACCTTC
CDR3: CASGWSGDGYGYTF

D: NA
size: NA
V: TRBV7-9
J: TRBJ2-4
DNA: TGTGCCAGCAGCTTCACGGGAACGGCGAAAAACATTCAGTACTTC
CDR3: CASSFTGTAKNIQYF

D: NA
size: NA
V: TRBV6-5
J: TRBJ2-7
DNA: TGTGCCAGCCTCCCCAGGGACCGGGCACCCTACGAGCAGTACTTC
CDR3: CASLPRDRAPYEQYF

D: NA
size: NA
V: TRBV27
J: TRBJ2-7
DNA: TGTGCCAGCAGTCTCGGACAGGGAGGGGAGCAGTACTTC
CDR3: CASSLGQGGEQYF

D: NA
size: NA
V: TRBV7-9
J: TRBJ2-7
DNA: TGTGCCAGCAGCGGGGAGGCGGGACTCTCATCCGAGCAGTACTTC
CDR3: CASSGEAGLSSEQYF

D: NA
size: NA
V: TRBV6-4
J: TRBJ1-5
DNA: TGTGCCAGCAGTGACTGGGGAGATTATAGCAATCAGCCCCAGCATTTT
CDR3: CASSDWGDYSNQPQHF

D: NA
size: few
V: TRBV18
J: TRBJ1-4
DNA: TGTGCCAGCTCACAGGGAAGGGAAAAACTGTTTTTT
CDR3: CASSQGREKLFF

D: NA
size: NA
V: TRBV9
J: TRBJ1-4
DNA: TGTGCCAGCAGCGTAGCCGGTGGATTGGGTGAAAAACTGTTTTTT
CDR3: CASSVAGGLGEKLFF

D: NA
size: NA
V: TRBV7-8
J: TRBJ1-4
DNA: TGTGCCAGCAGCTTAACTGAAAAACTGTTTTTT
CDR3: CASSLTEKLFF

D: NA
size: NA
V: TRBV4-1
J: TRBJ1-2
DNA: TGCGCCAGCAGCCAAGAAGGGGTCGGGGCCACCTTC
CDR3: CASSQEGVGATF

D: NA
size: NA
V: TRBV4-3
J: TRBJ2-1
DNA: TGCGCCAGCAGCCTTAAGTACGGGAATGAGCAGTTCTTC
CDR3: CASSLKYGNEQFF

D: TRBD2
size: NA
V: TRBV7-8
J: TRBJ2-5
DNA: TGTGCCAGCAGCTTCTCGGGAGGGCCAGAGGCAGAGACCCAGTACTTC
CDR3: CASSFSGGPEAETQYF

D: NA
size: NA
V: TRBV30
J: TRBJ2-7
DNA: TGTGCCTGGAGGTCAAGGGGTTCCTACGAGCAGTACTTC
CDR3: CAWRSRGSYEQYF

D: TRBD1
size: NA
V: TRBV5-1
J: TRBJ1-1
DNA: TGCGCCAGCAGCTTGGGGGACAGCCTTGACCCTGAAGCTTTCTTT
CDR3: CASSLGDSLDPEAFF

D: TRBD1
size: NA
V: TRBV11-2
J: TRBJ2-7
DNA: TGTGCCAGCAGCCCCCCCGGAGACCAGGGGGACCCCTACGAGCAGTACTTC
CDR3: CASSPPGDQGDPYEQYF

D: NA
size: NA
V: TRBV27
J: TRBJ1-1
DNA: TGTGCCAGCAGTTTGGTGATTGGGGACGGCTGTTTCTTT
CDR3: CASSLVIGDGCFF

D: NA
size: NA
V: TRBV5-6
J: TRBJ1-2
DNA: TGTGCCAGCAGAGGGCAGCACTATGGCTACACCTTC
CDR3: CASRGQHYGYTF

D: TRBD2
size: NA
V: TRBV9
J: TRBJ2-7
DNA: TGTGCCAGCAGTCAAACTAGCGGGCACTCCTACGAGCAGTACTTC
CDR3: CASSQTSGHSYEQYF

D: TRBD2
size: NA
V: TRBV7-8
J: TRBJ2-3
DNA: TGTGCCAGCAGGGGACTGGGCGGGAGTCCCACAGATACGCAGTATTTT
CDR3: CASRGLGGSPTDTQYF

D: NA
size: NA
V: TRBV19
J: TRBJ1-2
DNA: TGTGCCAGTAGTATCCCCACAGGGTCCTATGGCTACACCTTC
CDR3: CASSIPTGSYGYTF

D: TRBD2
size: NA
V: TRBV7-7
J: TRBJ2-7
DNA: TGTGCTAGCAGACGTTTAATTAGCGGGAGGTCCTCTTACGAGCAGTACTTC
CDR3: CASRRLISGRSSYEQYF

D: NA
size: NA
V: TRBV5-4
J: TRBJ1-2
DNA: TGTGCCAGCAGCTTGGTACAGGCGGATGGCTACACCTTC
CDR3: CASSLVQADGYTF

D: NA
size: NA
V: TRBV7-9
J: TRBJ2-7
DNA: TGTGCCAGCAGCTTAGTGGGTGACACCTACGAGCAGTACTTC
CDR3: CASSLVGDTYEQYF

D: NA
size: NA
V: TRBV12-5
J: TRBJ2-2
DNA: TGTGCTAGTGGTTTCCCGAACACCGGGGAGCTGTTTTTT
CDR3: CASGFPNTGELFF

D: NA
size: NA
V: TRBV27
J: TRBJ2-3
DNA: TGTGCCAGCAGTTTTAAGGCCCGGTTGGTGGGGGATACGCAGTATTTT
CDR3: CASSFKARLVGDTQYF

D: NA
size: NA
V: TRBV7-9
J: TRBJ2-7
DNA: TGTGCCAGCAGCTTGGCTTCCTCCTACGAGCAGTACTTC
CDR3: CASSLASSYEQYF

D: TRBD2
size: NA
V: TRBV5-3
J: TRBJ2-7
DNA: TGTGCCAGAAGCTTGGTCGCTAGCGGGAGAAGCCACGAGCAGTACTTC
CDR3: CARSLVASGRSHEQYF

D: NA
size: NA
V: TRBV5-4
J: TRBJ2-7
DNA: TGTGCCAGCAGCCGAAGGGGGAACTCCTACGAGCAGTACTTC
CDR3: CASSRRGNSYEQYF

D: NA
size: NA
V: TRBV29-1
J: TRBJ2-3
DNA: TGCAGCGTTGAAGGCCTTAGCACAGATACGCAGTATTTT
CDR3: CSVEGLSTDTQYF

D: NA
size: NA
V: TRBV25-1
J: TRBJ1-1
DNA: TGTGCCAGCAGTGAGGGGGAGCAGCCGCAAGCTTTCTTT
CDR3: CASSEGEQPQAFF

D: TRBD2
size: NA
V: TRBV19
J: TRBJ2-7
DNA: TGTGCCAGTAGTACCTTAGCGGGAGACACCTACGAGCAGTACTTC
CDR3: CASSTLAGDTYEQYF

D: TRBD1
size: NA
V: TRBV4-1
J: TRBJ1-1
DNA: TGCGCCAGCAGCCAAGGCAGGGGGATTCTCACTGAAGCTTTCTTT
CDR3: CASSQGRGILTEAFF

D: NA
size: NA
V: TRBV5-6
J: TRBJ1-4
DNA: TGTGCCAGCAGCGACGGCCTAAATGAAAAACTGTTTTTT
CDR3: CASSDGLNEKLFF

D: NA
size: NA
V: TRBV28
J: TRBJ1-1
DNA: TGTGCCAGCAGTCCGCTTTCGGGGCAGATGAACACTGAAGCTTTCTTT
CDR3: CASSPLSGQMNTEAFF

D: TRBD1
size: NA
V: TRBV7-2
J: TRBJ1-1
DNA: TGTGCCAGCAGCCACGGACAGGTACGCTCCCTTGGGACTGAAGCTTTCTTT
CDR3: CASSHGQVRSLGTEAFF

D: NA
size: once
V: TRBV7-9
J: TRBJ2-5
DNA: TGTGCCAGCAGCTTAGCCCGGGACGGCCAAGAGACCCAGTACTTC
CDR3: CASSLARDGQETQYF

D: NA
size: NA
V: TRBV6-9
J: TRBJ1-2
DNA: TGTGCCAGCAGTTTGGGACCATATGGCTACACCTTC
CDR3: CASSLGPYGYTF

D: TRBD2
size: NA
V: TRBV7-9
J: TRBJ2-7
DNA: TGTGCCAGCAGCCCCGGGGGGTGGGACCCTGGATCCTACGAGCAGTACTTC
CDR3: CASSPGGWDPGSYEQYF

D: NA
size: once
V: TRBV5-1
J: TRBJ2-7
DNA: TGCGCCAGCAGCTTTGCGGACTCAAGGGGCTACGAGCAGTACTTC
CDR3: CASSFADSRGYEQYF

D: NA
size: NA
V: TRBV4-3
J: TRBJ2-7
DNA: TGCGCCAGCAGCCAAGATGTAGCAGGGCTCTCCTACGAGCAGTACTTC
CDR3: CASSQDVAGLSYEQYF

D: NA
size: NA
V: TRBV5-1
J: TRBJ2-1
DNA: TGCGCCAGCAGCTTGGTAGTGTGGCAGGACAATGAGCAGTTCTTC
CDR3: CASSLVVWQDNEQFF

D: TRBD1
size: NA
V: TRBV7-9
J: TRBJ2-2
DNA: TGTGCCAGCAGCTCTACTGCCTGGCAGGGGGTCTCTGGCGGGGAGCTGTTTTTT
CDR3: CASSSTAWQGVSGGELFF

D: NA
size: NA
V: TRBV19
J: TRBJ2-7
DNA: TGTGCCAGTAGTGCAGGCGTGACCTACGAGCAGTACTTC
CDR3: CASSAGVTYEQYF

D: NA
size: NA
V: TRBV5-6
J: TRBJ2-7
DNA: TGTGCCAGCAGCTCAGGGTACACCTACGAGCAGTACTTC
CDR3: CASSSGYTYEQYF

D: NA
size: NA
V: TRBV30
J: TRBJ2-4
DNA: TGTGCCTGGATCATTCCGGGGGCTCAGTACTTC
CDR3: CAWIIPGAQYF

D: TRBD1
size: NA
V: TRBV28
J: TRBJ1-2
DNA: TGTGCCAGCAGTCCATCCGGTCCAGGGGGAGATGGCTACACCTTC
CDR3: CASSPSGPGGDGYTF

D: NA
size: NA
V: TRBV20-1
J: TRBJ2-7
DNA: TGCAGTGCTAAGGGTAAGTTAGAGCAGTACTTC
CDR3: CSAKGKLEQYF